This TCR beta chain originates from a study of long-term antiretroviral therapy in people with HIV. Study outcomes and limitations: HIV repertoires covered narrower CDR3 length ranges than controls did. Pre-ART clonal expansions dominated every time point's repertoire.

This clone was found once. Its antigen is unknown. An immunoSEQ assay, version v3.0, was performed at survey level. Method: immunoSEQ multiplex PCR; TCRdb's copy keeps in-frame clones and lacks some. The profile shows 20,000 to 30,000 clones, about 86% of them singletons. Germline loops: CDR1 SGHAT, CDR2 FQNNGV. This CDR3 is built from 11 residues. The V end was cut by 6 bases, the J end by 6 bases, with 8 bases between. The starting material was unsorted PBMCs, obtained at the start of antiretroviral therapy, before treatment. J is TRBJ1-1 and V is TRBV11-2; D is unresolved. The receptor comes from a woman between 18 and 30 years old with HIV. The CDR3 region has the DNA TGTGCCAGCAGTTCACTAGCTGAAGCTTTCTTT. Amino acid sequence: CASSSLAEAFF.